This entry lists 18 T cell receptor beta chains sequenced from one sample in a study of T cell responses to AZD1222 COVID-19 vaccine. The table came from immunoSEQ multiplex PCR; TCRdb's copy has only in-frame clones and leaves some out. Of about 150,000 clones listed, under 95% were seen once; the top ten hold over 15%. Source: peripheral blood, taken on day 0 of AZD1222 vaccination. The source of these receptors is an adult in good health.

This chain uses TRBV5-8 with TRBJ1-2, with D tentatively TRBD1 (5 bases). Between the trimmed V and J ends, which lost 1 base and 4 bases, there was a span of 14 bases. Germline V gene sequence: CDR1 SGHTS, CDR2 YDEGEE. This CDR3 is built from 15 residues. The CDR3 DNA reads as TGTGCCAGCAGCTTGTCTAGGGGCGCGGTCTATGGCTACACCTTC. Protein sequence: CASSLSRGAVYGYTF.

J is TRBJ2-3 and V is TRBV11-3; a weak D match, TRBD1 (6 bases). The CDR3 consists of 13 residues. Trimming pared 6 bases from V and 2 bases from J, leaving 9 bases between. Germline V gene data show CDR1 as SGHNT and CDR2 as YENEEA. The CDR3: CASRNRVTDTQYF. The CDR3 DNA is TGTGCCAGCAGAAACAGGGTCACAGATACGCAGTATTTT.

The chain uses TRBV11-3 and TRBJ2-3; TRBD1 might be the D (5 bases). This CDR3 region has 17 residues. Trimming pared 0 bases from V and 0 bases from J, leaving 13 bases between. The germline CDR1 and CDR2 sequences are SGHNT and YENEEA. CDR3 DNA: TGTGCCAGCAGCTTAGAGATACAGGCTTCTAGCACAGATACGCAGTATTTT. Residues: CASSLEIQASSTDTQYF.

The chain employs TRBV11-2 and TRBJ1-2; D perhaps matches TRBD1 (5 bases). The CDR3 contains 13 residues. Germline assignment: CDR1 SGHAT and CDR2 FQNNGV. Trimming took off 2 bases at V and 6 bases at J, with 10 bases between the two ends. The CDR3 nucleotides read TGTGCCAGCAGCTTACAGGGCGGCCATGGCTACACCTTC. As protein: CASSLQGGHGYTF.

The J gene is TRBJ1-2, the V gene TRBV19; D is perhaps TRBD1 (6 bases). The CDR3 contains 18 residues. CDR1 is LNHDA, CDR2 SQIVND, per germline (reference sequence). V lost 5 bases to trimming and J lost 4 bases, with 26 bases between them. The CDR3 loop is CASSSKRAWGAPGYGYTF. The CDR3 nucleotides read TGTGCCAGTAGTTCCAAACGGGCATGGGGGGCGCCGGGCTATGGCTACACCTTC.

The chain employs TRBV10-3 and TRBJ1-2; 8 positions agree with TRBD1. Germline V gives CDR1 ENHRY, CDR2 SYGVKD. This CDR3 comprises 14 residues. Trimming cost V 6 bases and J 10 bases; bases outside gene matches: 13. As DNA, the CDR3 is TGTGCCATCAGCCCCGGTGGGACAGGAGTCACCTACACCTTC. Its translation is CAISPGGTGVTYTF.

The J gene is TRBJ2-7, the V gene TRBV5-1, with 7 bases matching TRBD2. Germline trimming cut 0 bases from V and 2 bases from J; bases unmatched to any gene: 11. The CDR3 contains 17 residues. The germline gives CDR1 SGHRS, CDR2 YFSETQ. The CDR3: CASSLAAGGEVTYEQYF. The CDR3, as DNA: TGCGCCAGCAGCTTGGCGGCTGGGGGGGAGGTTACCTACGAGCAGTACTTC.

The chain combines TRBV30 with TRBJ2-7; tentative D call: TRBD1 (7 bases). The germline CDR1 and CDR2 sequences are GTSNPN and SVGIG (reference sequence). V was clipped by 4 bases and J by 3 bases, with 22 bases between them. This CDR3 is 16 amino acids long. The CDR3 region is CAWTRLRAGGGYEQYF. For the CDR3, the DNA is TGTGCCTGGACCCGGTTGCGGGCAGGGGGAGGCTACGAGCAGTACTTC.

The chain is built from TRBV5-6 and TRBJ2-7, with D tentatively TRBD2 (6 bases). V gave up 1 base and J gave up 4 bases, with 15 bases separating them. The CDR3 sequence is 15 residues long. CDR1 and CDR2 from the germline V gene are SGHDT and YYEEEE. CDR3 coding DNA: TGTGCCAGCAGCTTGTTTGCGGGGCGAATTTACGAGCAGTACTTC. It specifies CASSLFAGRIYEQYF.

J is TRBJ1-1 and V is TRBV4-3, with D possibly TRBD1 on 5 matching bases. CDR1 LGHNA and CDR2 YSLEER come from the germline V gene. The CDR3 spans 18 residues. The V gene lost 0 bases and the J gene lost 1 base, with 18 bases spanning the gap. Here the CDR3 DNA reads TGCGCCAGCAGCCAAGAGATGAGGGGTATGACAAAGAACACTGAAGCTTTCTTT. Translating gives CASSQEMRGMTKNTEAFF.

This chain connects TRBV5-1 to TRBJ1-1, with 8 bases fitting TRBD1. Germline CDR1 SGHRS, CDR2 YFSETQ. CDR3 length equals 15 residues. The V and J ends lost 4 bases and 4 bases, in that order; junction bases with no gene match: 9. CDR3 DNA: TGCGCCAGCAGCGATCAGGGGGCGCGAAGCACTGAAGCTTTCTTT. Translating gives CASSDQGARSTEAFF. Combining the CDR3 with reference TRBV5-1 and TRBJ1-1 gives the whole variable domain KAGVTQTPRYLIKTRGQQVTLSCSPISGHRSVSWYQQTPGQGLQFLFEYFSETQRNKGNFPGRFSGRQFSNSRSEMNVSTLELGDSALYLCASSDQGARSTEAFFGQGTRLTVV.

The chain joins TRBV5-5 to TRBJ2-5; TRBD2 matches at 9 bases. This CDR3 is built from 14 residues. Germline CDR1 reads SGHKS; CDR2 reads YYEKEE (reference sequence). J lost 5 bases, V lost 6 bases, and 8 bases had no gene match. The CDR3 bases are TGTGCCAGCACCCGCGGGGGGGGCGGGGAGACCCAGTACTTC. Translating gives CASTRGGGGETQYF. Combining the CDR3 with reference TRBV5-5 and TRBJ2-5 gives the whole variable domain DAGVTQSPTHLIKTRGQQVTLRCSPISGHKSVSWYQQVLGQGPQFIFQYYEKEERGRGNFPDRFSARQFPNYSSELNVNALLLGDSALYLCASTRGGGGETQYFGPGTRLLVL.

The V and J genes are TRBV19 and TRBJ1-3; D is ambiguous. The CDR3 extends over 13 amino acids. The V gene lost 3 bases and the J gene lost 0 bases, with 3 bases spanning the gap. Germline-derived CDR1 and CDR2 are LNHDA and SQIVND (reference sequence). CDR3 region: CASSINSGNTIYF. CDR3 bases: TGTGCCAGTAGTATCAACTCTGGAAACACCATATATTTT.

The chain carries TRBV5-1 and TRBJ1-2, with 9 bases aligning to TRBD1. Germline lookup yields CDR1 SGHRS and CDR2 YFSETQ. The CDR3 is made up of 16 amino acids. J lost 6 bases, V lost 0 bases, and 9 bases had no gene match. The CDR3 region has the DNA TGCGCCAGCAGCTTGGACAGGGGGCGAACTGTAAATGGCTACACCTTC. This encodes CASSLDRGRTVNGYTF.

In this sample, this clone turned up once. This chain joins TRBV30 and TRBJ1-2, with a possible D match to TRBD1 (6 bases). V dropped 2 bases and J dropped 7 bases, with 11 bases sitting between them. The CDR3 has 12 residues. The germline CDR1 and CDR2 sequences are GTSNPN and SVGIG (reference sequence). The CDR3 sequence: CAWSTGLGGYTF. DNA of the CDR3: TGTGCCTGGAGTACAGGGCTGGGTGGCTACACCTTC.

The chain is built from TRBV18 and TRBJ1-1; D remains ambiguous. The CDR3 runs to 13 residues. The V end was cut by 6 bases, the J end by 1 base, with 9 bases between. Germline CDR1 is KGHSH and CDR2 is LQKENI. CDR3 coding DNA: TGTGCCAGCTCCGACCAGGCGAACACTGAAGCTTTCTTT. Translated, it gives CASSDQANTEAFF.

This clone was recorded once. The gene calls are TRBV5-1 and TRBJ1-1; 7 nucleotides line up with TRBD1. The CDR3 runs to 14 residues. The ends lost 1 base at V and 6 bases at J; junction bases unmatched: 6. Germline CDR1 is SGHRS and CDR2 is YFSETQ. The CDR3 spells CASSLLTGSSEAFF. CDR3 coding DNA: TGCGCCAGCAGCTTGCTGACAGGGTCGTCTGAAGCTTTCTTT.

The chain couples TRBV7-8 to TRBJ2-3, with 13 bases identical to TRBD2. V was clipped by 5 bases and J by 5 bases; unmatched bases: 4. Germline V gene sequence: CDR1 SGHVS, CDR2 FQNEAQ. CDR3 size: 15 residues. In DNA form, the CDR3 reads TGTGCCAGCAGCCCGCGACTAGCGGGAGGAGATACGCAGTATTTT. This translates into CASSPRLAGGDTQYF.